This passage covers 3 T cell receptor beta chains from one sample sequenced in a study of T cell responses to AZD1222 COVID-19 vaccine. Profiled with immunoSEQ multiplex PCR; TCRdb holds only in-frame clones, not every one. The sample lists 150,000 to 200,000 clones; approximately 90% were seen once. The sequencing used peripheral blood, collected 28 days after the second AZD1222 dose. Receptor source: an adult who received the AZD1222 COVID-19 vaccine.

The rearrangement links TRBV6-6 to TRBJ1-5; D uncertain. V lost 8 bases, J lost 5 bases, and 10 bases lay in between. CDR1 and CDR2 (germline): MNHNY, SVGAGI (reference sequence). The CDR3 extends over 12 amino acids. The CDR3 loop reads CASCLGDQPQHF. CDR3 bases: TGTGCCAGCTGCCTAGGCGATCAGCCCCAGCATTTT.

This sequence joins TRBV28 and TRBJ2-7; D could derive from TRBD1 or TRBD2 (6 bases each). The CDR3 sequence is 14 residues long. Between the trimmed V and J ends, which lost 6 bases and 7 bases, there was a span of 19 bases. The germline CDR1 and CDR2 sequences are MDHEN and SYDVKM. The CDR3 region has the DNA TGTGCCAGCAGGATTGGACAGCCCGCGGGGGAGCAGTACTTC. Encoded protein: CASRIGQPAGEQYF.

The chain employs TRBV28 and TRBJ2-2; 11 positions match TRBD2. The CDR3 is 16 amino acids. The trim removed 6 bases at V and 4 bases at J, leaving 7 bases unmatched. Germline V gives CDR1 MDHEN, CDR2 SYDVKM. DNA for the CDR3: TGTGCCAGCAGATCCACCGGGACTAGCGGCACCGGGGAGCTGTTTTTT. It specifies CASRSTGTSGTGELFF.